This T cell receptor (beta chain) stems from a study of T cells in Graves' hyperthyroidism and ophthalmopathy. Study observations and caveats: Progression to ophthalmopathy was predicted a median of roughly 6.8 months early.

This clonotype has a count of ten or more. Its antigen is unidentified. Lactation, pregnancy, other autoimmune disease or uncontrolled infection led to exclusion of patients. Amplification yielded TCR beta CDR3 regions, with RNA transcripts as the source. First-round RT-PCR with HTBI primers amplified the TCR CDR3 region. TCRdb processed the multiplex PCR reads anew with MiXCR; each CDR3 protein has one entry. Here the sample spans about 290,000 distinct CDR3 sequences, 13% being singletons. The germline CDR1 and CDR2 sequences are SGDLS and YYNGEE. V was pared by 4 bases and J by 7 bases, with 20 bases between. The CDR3 runs to 15 residues.

The origin of this receptor is a woman aged 25-40 years with Graves' hyperthyroidism that later progressed to Graves' ophthalmopathy. The sequenced sample consisted of blood. This chain uses TRBV9 with TRBJ1-2, with D tentatively TRBD1 (6 bases). CDR3 sequence reads: CASSTTGTKTAGYTF. CDR3 nucleotides: TGTGCCAGCAGCACAACCGGGACAAAGACGGCTGGCTACACCTTC.